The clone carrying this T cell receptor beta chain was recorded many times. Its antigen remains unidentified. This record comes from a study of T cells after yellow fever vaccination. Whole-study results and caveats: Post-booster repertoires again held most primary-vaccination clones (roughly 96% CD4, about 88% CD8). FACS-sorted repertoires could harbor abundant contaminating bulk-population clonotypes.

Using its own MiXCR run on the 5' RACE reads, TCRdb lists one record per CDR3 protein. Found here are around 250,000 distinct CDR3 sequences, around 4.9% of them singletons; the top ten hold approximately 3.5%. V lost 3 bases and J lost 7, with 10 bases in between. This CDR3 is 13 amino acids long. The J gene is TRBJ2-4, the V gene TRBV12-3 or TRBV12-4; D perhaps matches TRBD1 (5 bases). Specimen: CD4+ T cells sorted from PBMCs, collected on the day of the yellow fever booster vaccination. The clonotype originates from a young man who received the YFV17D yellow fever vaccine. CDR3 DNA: TGTGCCAGCAGTTTCGAAGGGGTGAACATTCAGTACTTC. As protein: CASSFEGVNIQYF.